Listed below are T cell receptor beta chains from one sample, sequenced in a study of blood T cells in healthy people across ages. TCRdb re-analysed the 5' RACE reads in MiXCR, keeping a single row per CDR3 protein. The sample has roughly 1,500,000 distinct CDR3 sequences, 40% to 50% seen once; the top ten hold roughly 8.2%. The sample taken for sequencing was blood. The receptors come from a woman between 18 and 30 years old in good health. Each CDR3 is given with its conserved first and last residue. Each record gives: clone size, J gene, D gene, V gene, CDR3 DNA, CDR3 protein. D genes are given only for firm matches. Clone size is shown for a subset of rows, as once, few, many or a class of expanded clone.

clone size: -
J gene: TRBJ2-1
D gene: TRBD1
V gene: TRBV6-1
CDR3 DNA: TGTGCCAGCAGTGAACCGGGACAGGGGAGCAATGAGCAGTTCTTC
CDR3 protein: CASSEPGQGSNEQFF

clone size: -
J gene: TRBJ2-7
D gene: -
V gene: TRBV25-1
CDR3 DNA: TGTGCCAGCAGACAGGGTTTAATCTACGAGCAGTACTTC
CDR3 protein: CASRQGLIYEQYF

clone size: -
J gene: TRBJ1-2
D gene: -
V gene: TRBV7-9
CDR3 DNA: TGTGCCAGCAGCTTAAGGCGCGATGACTATGGCTACACCTTC
CDR3 protein: CASSLRRDDYGYTF

clone size: -
J gene: TRBJ2-7
D gene: -
V gene: TRBV28
CDR3 DNA: TGTGCCAGCAGTCCCCAGGGGCTACCATACGAGCAGTACTTC
CDR3 protein: CASSPQGLPYEQYF

clone size: -
J gene: TRBJ2-2
D gene: -
V gene: TRBV9
CDR3 DNA: TGTGCCAGCAGCGTATCTGGGGTCGGGGAGCTGTTTTTT
CDR3 protein: CASSVSGVGELFF

clone size: few
J gene: TRBJ2-1
D gene: TRBD1
V gene: TRBV27
CDR3 DNA: TGTGCCAGCAGTCCCGGGACAGGGAGGTACAATGAGCAGTTCTTC
CDR3 protein: CASSPGTGRYNEQFF

clone size: -
J gene: TRBJ2-6
D gene: TRBD2
V gene: TRBV12-3/TRBV12-4
CDR3 DNA: TGTGCCAGCAGTCTAGCGGGGGGCCACTCTGGGGCCAACGTCCTGACTTTC
CDR3 protein: CASSLAGGHSGANVLTF

clone size: -
J gene: TRBJ2-5
D gene: TRBD1
V gene: TRBV28
CDR3 DNA: TGTGCCAGCAGTAGCCCGGGACAGGGAGGTCGAGAGACCCAGTACTTC
CDR3 protein: CASSSPGQGGRETQYF

clone size: -
J gene: TRBJ2-7
D gene: TRBD2
V gene: TRBV19
CDR3 DNA: TGTGCCAGTAGTCAAGGGACTATGTACGAGCAGTACTTC
CDR3 protein: CASSQGTMYEQYF

clone size: few
J gene: TRBJ2-3
D gene: -
V gene: TRBV2
CDR3 DNA: TGTGCCAGCAGTTCCGAGAGGCTTGGGTTGATGGATACGCAGTATTTT
CDR3 protein: CASSSERLGLMDTQYF

clone size: few
J gene: TRBJ1-2
D gene: TRBD1
V gene: TRBV20-1
CDR3 DNA: TGCAGTGCTAGAATTTTATACCGGGACAGGGGGTACTATGGCTACACCTTC
CDR3 protein: CSARILYRDRGYYGYTF

clone size: few
J gene: TRBJ2-5
D gene: -
V gene: TRBV10-3
CDR3 DNA: TGTGCCATCAGTGAGTCGGGGCAGCAACAAGAGACCCAGTACTTC
CDR3 protein: CAISESGQQQETQYF

clone size: -
J gene: TRBJ2-1
D gene: -
V gene: TRBV12-3/TRBV12-4
CDR3 DNA: TGTGCCAGCACCCCCGGGCTGAAGGGGACCCAGTTCTTC
CDR3 protein: CASTPGLKGTQFF

clone size: -
J gene: TRBJ2-5
D gene: -
V gene: TRBV7-6
CDR3 DNA: TGTGCCAGCAGCCCGGCCGCCCCTCGGCAGTACTTC
CDR3 protein: CASSPAAPRQYF

clone size: few
J gene: TRBJ2-4
D gene: -
V gene: TRBV6-5
CDR3 DNA: TGTGCCAGCAGTACTTTCACAGGGAGCAAAAACATTCAGTACTTC
CDR3 protein: CASSTFTGSKNIQYF

clone size: -
J gene: TRBJ2-7
D gene: TRBD2
V gene: TRBV6-5
CDR3 DNA: TGTGCCAGCACTCCCTCGACTAGCGGTGACAGCTCCTACGAGCAGTACTTC
CDR3 protein: CASTPSTSGDSSYEQYF

clone size: few
J gene: TRBJ2-3
D gene: -
V gene: TRBV5-1
CDR3 DNA: TGCGCCAGCAGCTTCCCCCTGGCCAGCCCAGTCCCAGATACGCAGTATTTT
CDR3 protein: CASSFPLASPVPDTQYF

clone size: few
J gene: TRBJ2-1
D gene: TRBD1
V gene: TRBV12-3/TRBV12-4
CDR3 DNA: TGTGCCAGCAGCCGCGACAGGGGATACAATGAGCAGTTCTTC
CDR3 protein: CASSRDRGYNEQFF

clone size: -
J gene: TRBJ1-6
D gene: -
V gene: TRBV3-1
CDR3 DNA: TGTGCCAGCAGCCCACGGGGGACCTCCTATAATTCACCCCCCCACTTT
CDR3 protein: CASSPRGTSYNSPPHF

clone size: -
J gene: TRBJ1-2
D gene: TRBD1
V gene: TRBV7-9
CDR3 DNA: TGTGCCAGTACCTTCACGATCGGGACAGAGGTTGGCTACACCTTC
CDR3 protein: CASTFTIGTEVGYTF

clone size: -
J gene: TRBJ2-2
D gene: -
V gene: TRBV6-1
CDR3 DNA: TGTGCCAGCAGTTTAAACAGGGACATGGGGGAGCTGTTTTTT
CDR3 protein: CASSLNRDMGELFF

clone size: few
J gene: TRBJ2-1
D gene: TRBD2
V gene: TRBV24-1
CDR3 DNA: TGTGCCACCAGTGATAGCCGACTAGCGACGGGGAACAATGAGCAGTTCTTC
CDR3 protein: CATSDSRLATGNNEQFF

clone size: -
J gene: TRBJ2-1
D gene: TRBD2
V gene: TRBV10-3
CDR3 DNA: TGTGCCACCCTAGACCAGCGGGAGAGCTCCTACAATGAGCAGTTCTTC
CDR3 protein: CATLDQRESSYNEQFF

clone size: -
J gene: TRBJ2-2
D gene: -
V gene: TRBV3-1
CDR3 DNA: TGTGCCAGCAGCCCCAGGGGGACTGCGAACACCGGGGAGCTGTTTTTT
CDR3 protein: CASSPRGTANTGELFF

clone size: -
J gene: TRBJ1-2
D gene: -
V gene: TRBV9
CDR3 DNA: TGTGCCAGCAGCGCCCGACCCGACGGAGACAATGGCTACACCTTC
CDR3 protein: CASSARPDGDNGYTF

clone size: -
J gene: TRBJ2-2
D gene: -
V gene: TRBV29-1
CDR3 DNA: TGCAGCGTTGTGGGCGGTCCGGGCACCGGGGAGCTGTTTTTT
CDR3 protein: CSVVGGPGTGELFF